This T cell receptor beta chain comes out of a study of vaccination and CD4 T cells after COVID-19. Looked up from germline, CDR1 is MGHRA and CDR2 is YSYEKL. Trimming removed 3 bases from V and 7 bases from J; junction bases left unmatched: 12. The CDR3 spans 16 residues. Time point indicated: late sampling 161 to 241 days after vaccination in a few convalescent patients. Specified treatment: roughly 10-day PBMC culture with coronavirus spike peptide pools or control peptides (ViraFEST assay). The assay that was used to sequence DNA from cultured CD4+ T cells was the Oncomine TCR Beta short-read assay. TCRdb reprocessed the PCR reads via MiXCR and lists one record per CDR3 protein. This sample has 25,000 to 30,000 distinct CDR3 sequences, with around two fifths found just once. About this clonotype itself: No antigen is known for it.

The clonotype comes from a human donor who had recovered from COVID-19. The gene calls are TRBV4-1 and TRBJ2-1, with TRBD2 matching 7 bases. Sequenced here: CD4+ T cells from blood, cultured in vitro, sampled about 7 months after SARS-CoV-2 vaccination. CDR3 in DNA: TGCGCCAGCAGCCATAAAGAGCGGGATGGCACGAATGAGCAGTTCTTC. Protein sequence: CASSHKERDGTNEQFF.